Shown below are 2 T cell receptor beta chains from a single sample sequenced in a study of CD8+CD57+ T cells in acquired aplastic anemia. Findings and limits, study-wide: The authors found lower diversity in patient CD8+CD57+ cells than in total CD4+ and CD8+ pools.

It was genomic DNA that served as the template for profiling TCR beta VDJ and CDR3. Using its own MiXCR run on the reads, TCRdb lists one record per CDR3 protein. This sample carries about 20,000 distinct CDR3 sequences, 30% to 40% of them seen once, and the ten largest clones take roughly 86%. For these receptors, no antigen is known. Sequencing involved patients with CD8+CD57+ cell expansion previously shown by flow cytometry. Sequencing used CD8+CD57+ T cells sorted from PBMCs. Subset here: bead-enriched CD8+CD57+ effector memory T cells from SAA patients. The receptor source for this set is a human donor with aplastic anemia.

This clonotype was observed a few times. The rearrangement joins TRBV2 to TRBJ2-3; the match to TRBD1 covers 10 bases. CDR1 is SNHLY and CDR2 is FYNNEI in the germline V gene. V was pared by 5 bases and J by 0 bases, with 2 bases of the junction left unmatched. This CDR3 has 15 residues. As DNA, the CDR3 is TGTGCCAGCAGTCGACAGGGGGCGAGCACAGATACGCAGTATTTT. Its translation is CASSRQGASTDTQYF.

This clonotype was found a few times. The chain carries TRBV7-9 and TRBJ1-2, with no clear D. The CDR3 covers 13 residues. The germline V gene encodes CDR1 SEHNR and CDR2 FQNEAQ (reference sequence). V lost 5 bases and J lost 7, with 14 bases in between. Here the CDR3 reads CASSRRNLAGYTF. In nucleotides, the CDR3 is TGTGCCAGCAGCAGACGGAACCTCGCTGGCTACACCTTC.